The next 15 T cell receptor beta chains were all read from a single sample in a study of blood T cell repertoires in COVID-19. Sequencing was performed with immunoSEQ multiplex PCR; in TCRdb, only in-frame clones are kept and a portion is missing. This sample yields some 47,000 clones, of which 75% to 90% are seen a single time; over 20% belongs to the top ten. The specimen sequenced was peripheral blood. The receptors here all came from a woman aged 80 or over in a cohort sampled during active or convalescent COVID-19.

The chain joins TRBV9 to TRBJ2-7, with 9 bases aligning to TRBD2. The germline V gene has CDR1 SGDLS and CDR2 YYNGEE. The CDR3 is 15 amino acids. The V segment lost 2 bases and the J segment 2 bases; nucleotides outside the gene matches: 5. The DNA of the CDR3 is TGTGCCAGCAGCGTTACTAGCGGGTCGACCTACGAGCAGTACTTC. It is translated as CASSVTSGSTYEQYF.

The rearrangement joins TRBV30 to TRBJ1-6; 7 nucleotides match TRBD1. This CDR3 comprises 16 residues. V shed 0 bases, J shed 4 bases, and the junction held 6 bases outside the gene matches. In germline, CDR1 is GTSNPN, CDR2 SVGIG (reference sequence). The CDR3 sequence is CAWSVGAGGYNSPLHF. The CDR3 nucleotides read TGTGCCTGGAGTGTCGGGGCAGGGGGATATAATTCACCCCTCCACTTT.

J is TRBJ1-4 and V is TRBV3-1 (or the pseudogene TRBV3-2); 11 nucleotides agree with TRBD1. The CDR3 covers 16 residues. Germline values: CDR1 LGHDT, CDR2 YNNKEL (reference sequence). V was pared by 1 base and J by 7 bases, with 5 bases of the junction left unmatched. The CDR3 here is CASSQGPGTGGEKLFF. The CDR3 coding sequence is TGTGCCAGCAGCCAAGGCCCCGGGACAGGGGGTGAAAAACTGTTTTTT.

This sequence joins TRBV10-3 and TRBJ2-5; D might be TRBD1 (6 bases). The CDR3 loop spans 14 amino acids. From germline, CDR1 is ENHRY and CDR2 SYGVKD. V lost 3 bases, J lost 5 bases, and 13 bases lay in between. This CDR3 reads CAISEWVGAETQYF. As DNA, the CDR3 is TGTGCCATCAGTGAATGGGTGGGGGCGGAGACCCAGTACTTC.

In DNA, the CDR3 is TGTGCCAGCAGCTTGGAGGGGAGGACTGTAAAACTGTTTTTT. The encoded protein is CASSLEGRTVKLFF. This chain uses TRBV5-4 with TRBJ1-4, with D tentatively TRBD1 (5 bases). This CDR3 has 14 residues. V gave up 0 bases and J gave up 10 bases, with 13 bases separating them. Germline CDR1 reads SGHNT; CDR2 reads YYREEE (reference sequence).

V usage is TRBV7-3 and J usage is TRBJ1-1; D possibly corresponds to TRBD1 (5 bases). From germline, CDR1 is SGHTA and CDR2 FQGTGA. The CDR3 loop spans 14 amino acids. V lost 2 bases, J lost 4 bases, and 11 bases lay in between. The CDR3 coding sequence is TGTGCCAGCAGCTTAGACGGGGGATCCACTGAAGCTTTCTTT. This translates into CASSLDGGSTEAFF. Combining the CDR3 with reference TRBV7-3 and TRBJ1-1 gives the whole variable domain GAGVSQTPSNKVTEKGKYVELRCDPISGHTALYWYRQSLGQGPEFLIYFQGTGAADDSGLPNDRFFAVRPEGSVSTLKIQRTERGDSAVYLCASSLDGGSTEAFFGQGTRLTVV.

The V gene is TRBV6-2 or TRBV6-3, the J gene TRBJ1-2; D ambiguous. The V and J ends lost 5 bases and 7 bases respectively, with 14 bases between them. The germline CDR1 and CDR2 sequences are MNHEY and SVGEGT. CDR3 length: 13 residues. As DNA, the CDR3 is TGTGCCAGCAGTCCCGACTCCTGGTCTGGCTACACCTTC. Protein product: CASSPDSWSGYTF.

This clone was recorded once. This chain joins TRBV27 and TRBJ1-5; TRBD1 aligns across 8 bases. CDR3 length: 17 amino acids. The V segment lost 3 bases and the J segment 4 bases; nucleotides outside the gene matches: 11. Germline V CDR1 and CDR2: MNHEY, SMNVEV (reference sequence). The CDR3 sequence is CASSFQGAQLSNQPQHF. Written as DNA, the CDR3 is TGTGCCAGCAGTTTCCAGGGGGCCCAGCTAAGTAATCAGCCCCAGCATTTT.

The rearrangement uses TRBV4-1 and TRBJ2-7; TRBD2 agrees at 8 bases. With 1 base clipped from V and 7 bases from J, the junction kept 15 bases outside the gene matches. This CDR3 comprises 17 residues. Germline assignment: CDR1 MGHRA and CDR2 YSYEKL. In DNA, the CDR3 is TGCGCCAGCAGCCAAGGGCATATGGGACTAGGGCGCCGGGAGCAGTACTTC. It encodes CASSQGHMGLGRREQYF.

This clone was counted a few times. V is TRBV7-9 and J is TRBJ2-1; TRBD2 matches 8 bases. Germline V gene data show CDR1 as SEHNR and CDR2 as FQNEAQ (reference sequence). This CDR3 has 15 amino acids. V shed 5 bases, J shed 4 bases, and the junction held 7 bases outside the gene matches. CDR3 coding DNA: TGTGCCAGCAGCCCGGCGGCTAGCGGGTACAATGAGCAGTTCTTC. It codes for CASSPAASGYNEQFF.

The chain recombines TRBV7-2 with TRBJ2-5; perhaps TRBD2 as D (5 bases). The CDR3 covers 13 residues. Germline CDR1 and CDR2: SGHTA and FQGNSA. The V and J ends lost 8 bases and 1 base respectively, with 11 bases between them. The CDR3 nucleotides read TGTGCCAGCTCCGGTGGGAGCCAAGAGACCCAGTACTTC. Amino acid sequence: CASSGGSQETQYF.

The gene calls are TRBV27 and TRBJ2-1, with 9 bases that match TRBD2. V shed 2 bases, J shed 0 bases, and the junction held 11 bases outside the gene matches. CDR3 length: 19 amino acids. The germline CDR1 and CDR2 sequences are MNHEY and SMNVEV (reference sequence). CDR3 nucleotides: TGTGCCAGCAGTTTAAATCCGGGTAGCGGGGGAGACTCCTACAATGAGCAGTTCTTC. This translates into CASSLNPGSGGDSYNEQFF.

V usage is TRBV11-2 and J usage is TRBJ2-1; D possibly corresponds to TRBD2 (5 bases). V gave up 5 bases and J gave up 7 bases, with 9 bases separating them. The CDR3 totals 12 residues. The germline gives CDR1 SGHAT, CDR2 FQNNGV. CDR3 nucleotide sequence: TGTGCCAGCAGCCGAGGGTGGAATGAGCAGTTCTTC. Translation: CASSRGWNEQFF.

The chain employs TRBV4-1 and TRBJ2-7, with D maybe TRBD2 (5 bases). Germline assignment: CDR1 MGHRA and CDR2 YSYEKL. CDR3 length: 16 amino acids. V lost 0 bases and J 3 bases, leaving 15 bases between the germline ends. This chain's CDR3 is CASSQDPGIMGYEQYF. The CDR3 DNA reads TGCGCCAGCAGCCAAGATCCCGGGATCATGGGCTACGAGCAGTACTTC.

Only a few counts were recorded for this clone. The V gene is TRBV9, the J gene TRBJ2-5, with 12 bases aligning to TRBD2. The germline V gene has CDR1 SGDLS and CDR2 YYNGEE. The CDR3 loop spans 18 amino acids. V lost 3 bases, J lost 5 bases, and 14 bases stayed unmatched. CDR3 bases: TGTGCCAGCAGCGCCAGACTAGCGGGGGTCGGATTGGAGGAGACCCAGTACTTC. It is translated as CASSARLAGVGLEETQYF.